This record looks at one T cell receptor (beta chain) sequence and its context. What it recognizes is unknown. CDR3 length: 16 amino acids. Trimming stripped 2 bases from V and 3 bases from J, with 15 bases between. Germline CDR1 SGHTA, CDR2 FQGNSA. The data belong to a study of shared clonotypes between healthy human individuals. The study's findings and limits: Sequencing depth was predicted to influence how clonotypes are shared among donors. All-four-donor shared clonotypes had higher generation probabilities than non-shared clonotypes did.

Several immunoSEQ 96-well plates shared each subset's DNA, each plate a replicate. Some clones are missing from TCRdb's copy, which holds only in-frame ones; the method was immunoSEQ multiplex PCR. The table lists 2 million to 2.5 million clones, almost 96% of them singletons. This receptor was obtained from a young man in good health. This rearrangement joins TRBV7-2 to TRBJ2-3; TRBD1 is a possible D gene (6 bases). Sequencing was carried out using naive CD4+ T cells sorted from blood. Subset: CD45RA+ positively selected. The CDR3 DNA is TGTGCCAGCAGCTTATTTGGGACAATCGGGACAGATACGCAGTATTTT. Translated, it gives CASSLFGTIGTDTQYF.